The clone carrying this T cell receptor beta chain was seen only once. The record originates from a study of T cell responses to AZD1222 COVID-19 vaccine. Recipients boosted at about 4 weeks or about 12 weeks are pooled. Sequencing used immunoSEQ multiplex PCR; TCRdb keeps in-frame clones, though not all of them. The table has 100,000 to 150,000 clones, more than 70% seen once. V lost 2 bases and J lost 9, with 21 bases in between. Germline CDR1 and CDR2: SGHRS and YFSETQ. There are 16 residues in the CDR3. This chain uses TRBV5-1 with TRBJ2-1, with a possible D match to TRBD2 (6 bases). This receptor was identified in an adult who received the AZD1222 COVID-19 vaccine. This specimen consisted of peripheral blood, obtained 28 days after the second AZD1222 dose. CDR3 nucleotide sequence: TGCGCCAGCAGCTTACCCGGGCTCCGGAGGGTGCGTGAGCAGTTCTTC. Protein product: CASSLPGLRRVREQFF.